This entry lists 2 T cell receptor beta chains sequenced from one sample in a study of blood T cell repertoires in COVID-19. Some clones are missing from TCRdb's copy, which holds only in-frame ones; the method was immunoSEQ multiplex PCR. The top ten hold roughly 9.8% of the sample, which has about 150,000 clones, 84% seen once. The source material was peripheral blood. The origin of the receptors is a woman aged 50 to 60 with acute or convalescent COVID-19.

As DNA, the CDR3 is TGTGCTAGTGGGCGGGATACTCAGCCCCAGCATTTT. This codes for CASGRDTQPQHF. V is TRBV12-5 and J is TRBJ1-5; unclear D gene. This CDR3 has 12 amino acids. Germline loops: CDR1 LGHNT, CDR2 FRNRAP. V was pared by 6 bases and J by 6 bases, with 9 bases between.

Ten or more counts support this clone. CDR3 protein: CASSLVGGRNTGELFF. The CDR3 bases are TGTGCCAGCAGCTTGGTTGGCGGGAGGAACACCGGGGAGCTGTTTTTT. The chain recombines TRBV5-4 with TRBJ2-2; the match to TRBD2 covers 7 bases. V lost 0 bases, J lost 1 base, and 3 bases stayed unmatched. Germline V CDR1 and CDR2: SGHNT, YYREEE (reference sequence). The CDR3 covers 16 residues. The variable domain in full, completed from reference TRBV5-4 and TRBJ2-2, reads ETGVTQSPTHLIKTRGQQVTLRCSSQSGHNTVSWYQQALGQGPQFIFQYYREEENGRGNFPPRFSGLQFPNYSSELNVNALELDDSALYLCASSLVGGRNTGELFFGEGSRLTVL.